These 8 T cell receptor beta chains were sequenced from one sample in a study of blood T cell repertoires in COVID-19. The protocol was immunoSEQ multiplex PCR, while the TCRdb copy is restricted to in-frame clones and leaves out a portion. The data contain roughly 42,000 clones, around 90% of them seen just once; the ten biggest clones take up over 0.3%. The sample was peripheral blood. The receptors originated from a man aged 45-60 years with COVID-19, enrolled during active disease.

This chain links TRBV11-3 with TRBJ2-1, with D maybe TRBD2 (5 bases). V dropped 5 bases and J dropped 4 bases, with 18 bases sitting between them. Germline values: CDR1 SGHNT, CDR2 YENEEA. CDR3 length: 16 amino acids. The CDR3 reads CASSPGLERRYNEQFF. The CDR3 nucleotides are TGTGCCAGCAGCCCCGGGTTGGAGCGGAGATACAATGAGCAGTTCTTC.

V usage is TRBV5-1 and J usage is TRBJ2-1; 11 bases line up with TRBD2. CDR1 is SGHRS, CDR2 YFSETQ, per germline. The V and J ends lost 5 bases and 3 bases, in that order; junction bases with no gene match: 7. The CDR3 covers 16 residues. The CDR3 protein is CASRQGLAEFYNEQFF. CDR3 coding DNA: TGCGCCAGCAGGCAGGGACTAGCGGAATTCTACAATGAGCAGTTCTTC.

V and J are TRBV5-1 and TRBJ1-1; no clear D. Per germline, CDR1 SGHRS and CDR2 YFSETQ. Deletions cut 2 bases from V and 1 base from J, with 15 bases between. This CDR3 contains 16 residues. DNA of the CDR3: TGCGCCAGCAGCTTAACAACGATGCGGAGGAACACTGAAGCTTTCTTT. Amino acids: CASSLTTMRRNTEAFF.

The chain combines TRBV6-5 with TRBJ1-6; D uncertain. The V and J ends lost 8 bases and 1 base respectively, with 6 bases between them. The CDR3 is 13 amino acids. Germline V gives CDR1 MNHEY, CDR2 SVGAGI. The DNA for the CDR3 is TGTGCCAGCGGAGGGTCCTATAATTCACCCCTCCACTTT. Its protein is CASGGSYNSPLHF.

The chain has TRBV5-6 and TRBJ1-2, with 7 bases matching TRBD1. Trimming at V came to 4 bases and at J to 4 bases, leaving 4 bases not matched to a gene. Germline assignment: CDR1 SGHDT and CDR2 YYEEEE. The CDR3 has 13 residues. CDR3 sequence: CASSPGQLYGYTF. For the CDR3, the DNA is TGTGCCAGCAGCCCGGGACAGCTCTATGGCTACACCTTC.

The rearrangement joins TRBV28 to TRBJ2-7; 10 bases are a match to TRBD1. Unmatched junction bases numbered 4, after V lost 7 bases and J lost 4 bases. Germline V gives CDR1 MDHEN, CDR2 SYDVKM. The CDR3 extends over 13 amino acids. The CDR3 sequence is CASKWTGGYEQYF. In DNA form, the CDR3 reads TGTGCCAGCAAATGGACAGGGGGTTACGAGCAGTACTTC.

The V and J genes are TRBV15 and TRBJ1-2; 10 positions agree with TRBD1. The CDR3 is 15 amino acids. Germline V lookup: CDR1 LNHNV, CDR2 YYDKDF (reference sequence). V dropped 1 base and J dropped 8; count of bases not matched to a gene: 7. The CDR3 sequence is CATSRGPGTGVGYTF. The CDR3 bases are TGTGCCACCAGCAGAGGCCCCGGGACAGGGGTAGGCTACACCTTC.

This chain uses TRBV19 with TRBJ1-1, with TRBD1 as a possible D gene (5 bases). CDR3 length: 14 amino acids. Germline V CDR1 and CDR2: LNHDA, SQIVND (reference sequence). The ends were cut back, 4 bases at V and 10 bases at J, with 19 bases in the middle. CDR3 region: CASSSRGGTLGAFF. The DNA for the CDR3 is TGTGCCAGTAGTAGTCGTGGCGGGACCCTTGGAGCTTTCTTT.